This T cell receptor (beta chain) came from a study of blood T cell repertoires in COVID-19. About the research overall: The study drew acute and convalescent COVID-19 samples from the United States, Italy and Spain.

Method: immunoSEQ multiplex PCR; TCRdb's copy keeps in-frame clones and lacks some. Of roughly 250,000 clones in the sample, 80% to 90% were seen once. This CDR3 comprises 15 residues. Trimming cost V 5 bases and J 1 base, with 15 bases left between them. The chain is built from TRBV6-7 and TRBJ2-7; D gene unclear. TRBV6-7 has ORF status, its function being uncertain. This sequence was found in a middle-aged woman who had been exposed to COVID-19. Input material: PBMCs or T cells enriched from blood (not recorded which). The CDR3 region is CASSNCRNLSYEQYV. The CDR3 DNA is TGTGCCAGCAGTAACTGCAGGAACCTGTCCTACGAGCAGTACGTC.